This record concerns one T cell receptor (beta chain) sequence. This specimen comes from a study of low-dose radiotherapy and immunotherapy resistance in tumors. Study overall: Participants in Cohort 2 were given 1 Gy per fraction every two weeks, for 13 Gy over 26 weeks.

Low-dose radiotherapy, low-dose cyclophosphamide, aspirin, ipilimumab and nivolumab were all given to the donors. V lost 7 bases and J 7 bases, leaving 14 bases between the germline ends. CDR1 and CDR2 (germline): MDHEN, SYDVKM. This CDR3 has 13 amino acids. Alpha- and beta-chain coverage of first-strand cDNA came from TRAV- and TRBV-specific primers. Amplification, which lasted 20 to 25 PCR cycles, used a constant-region primer and V-primer adapter to amplify TCRs. In vitro transcription served to amplify the isolated mRNA. Each CDR3 protein gets one entry after TCRdb re-called the reads with MiXCR. The data contain some 13,000 distinct CDR3 sequences, roughly 60% of them singletons.

This chain connects TRBV28 to TRBJ2-1; TRBD1 or TRBD2 may be the D gene (5 bases each). This receptor was taken from a human donor with advanced metastatic prostate, ovarian, gallbladder or colorectal cancer (not recorded which). This table probably holds off-target reads from a library built for another chain. The CDR3 region is CASTIAPGNEQFF. The CDR3 DNA is TGTGCCAGCACCATAGCGCCAGGGAATGAGCAGTTCTTC. The whole variable domain, remainder taken from reference TRBV28 and TRBJ2-1, is DVKVTQSSRYLVKRTGEKVFLECVQDMDHENMFWYRQDPGLGLRLIYFSYDVKMKEKGDIPEGYSVSREKKERFSLILESASTNQTSMYLCASTIAPGNEQFFGPGTRLTVL.